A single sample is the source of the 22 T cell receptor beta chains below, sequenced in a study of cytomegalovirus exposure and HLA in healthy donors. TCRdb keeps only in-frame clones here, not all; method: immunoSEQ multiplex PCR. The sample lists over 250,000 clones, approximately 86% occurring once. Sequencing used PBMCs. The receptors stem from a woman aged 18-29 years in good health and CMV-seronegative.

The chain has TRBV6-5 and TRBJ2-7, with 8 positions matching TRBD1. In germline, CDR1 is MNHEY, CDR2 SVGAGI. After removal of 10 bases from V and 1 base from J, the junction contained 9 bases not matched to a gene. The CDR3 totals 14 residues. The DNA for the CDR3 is TGTGCCACCGTGGACAGGGCCGGATCCTACGAGCAGTACTTC. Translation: CATVDRAGSYEQYF.

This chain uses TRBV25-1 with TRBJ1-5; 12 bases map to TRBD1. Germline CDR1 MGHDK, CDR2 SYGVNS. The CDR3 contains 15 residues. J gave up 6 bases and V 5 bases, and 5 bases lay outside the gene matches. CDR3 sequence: CASSMGTGGVQPQHF. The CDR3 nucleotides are TGTGCCAGCAGTATGGGGACAGGGGGCGTTCAGCCCCAGCATTTT.

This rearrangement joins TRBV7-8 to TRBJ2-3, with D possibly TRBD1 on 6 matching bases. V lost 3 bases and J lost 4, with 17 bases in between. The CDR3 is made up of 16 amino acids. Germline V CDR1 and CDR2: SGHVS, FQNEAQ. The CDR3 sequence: CASSLGHERRADTQYF. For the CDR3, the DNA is TGTGCCAGCAGCTTGGGACACGAGCGCCGCGCAGATACGCAGTATTTT. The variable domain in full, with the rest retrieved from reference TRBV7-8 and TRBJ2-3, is GAGVSQSPRYKVAKRGQDVALRCDPISGHVSLFWYQQALGQGPEFLTYFQNEAQLDKSGLPSDRFFAERPEGSVSTLKIQRTQQEDSAVYLCASSLGHERRADTQYFGPGTRLTVL.

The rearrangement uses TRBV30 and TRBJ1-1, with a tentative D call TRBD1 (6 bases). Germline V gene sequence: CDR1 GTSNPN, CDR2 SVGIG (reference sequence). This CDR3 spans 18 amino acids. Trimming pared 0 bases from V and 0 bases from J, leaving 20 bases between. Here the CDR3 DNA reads TGTGCCTGGAGTGTACTTCGGGACGGGACAAGGATGAACACTGAAGCTTTCTTT. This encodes CAWSVLRDGTRMNTEAFF.

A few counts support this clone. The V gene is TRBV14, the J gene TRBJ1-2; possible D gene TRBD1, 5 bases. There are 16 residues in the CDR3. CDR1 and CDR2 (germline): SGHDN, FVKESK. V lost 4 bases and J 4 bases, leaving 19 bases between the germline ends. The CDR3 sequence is CASSRNRLQKVYGYTF. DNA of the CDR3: TGTGCCAGCAGCCGAAACAGGCTCCAAAAGGTCTATGGCTACACCTTC.

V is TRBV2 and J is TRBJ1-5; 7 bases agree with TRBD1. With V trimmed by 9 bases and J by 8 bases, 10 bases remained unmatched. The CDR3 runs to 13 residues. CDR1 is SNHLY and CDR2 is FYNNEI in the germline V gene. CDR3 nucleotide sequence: TGTGCCAGTGTCTACAGGGGTGGTGAGCCCCAGCATTTT. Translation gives CASVYRGGEPQHF.

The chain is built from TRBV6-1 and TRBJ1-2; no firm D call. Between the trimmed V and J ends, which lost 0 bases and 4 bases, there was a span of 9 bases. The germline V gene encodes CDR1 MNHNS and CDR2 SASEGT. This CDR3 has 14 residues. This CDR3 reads CASSEALIIYGYTF. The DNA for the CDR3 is TGTGCCAGCAGTGAAGCCCTTATTATCTATGGCTACACCTTC.

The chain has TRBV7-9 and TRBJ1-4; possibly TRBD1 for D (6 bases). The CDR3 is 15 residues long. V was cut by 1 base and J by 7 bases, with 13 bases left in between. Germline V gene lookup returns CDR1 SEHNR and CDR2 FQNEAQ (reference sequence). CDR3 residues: CASSLEGRGGEKLFF. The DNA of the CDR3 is TGTGCCAGCAGCTTAGAGGGCAGGGGTGGTGAAAAACTGTTTTTT.

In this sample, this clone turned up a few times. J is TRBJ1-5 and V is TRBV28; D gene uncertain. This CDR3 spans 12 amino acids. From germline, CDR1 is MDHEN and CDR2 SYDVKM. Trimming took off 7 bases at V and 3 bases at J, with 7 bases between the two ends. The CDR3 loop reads CASNANNQPQHF. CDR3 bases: TGTGCCAGCAACGCGAACAATCAGCCCCAGCATTTT.

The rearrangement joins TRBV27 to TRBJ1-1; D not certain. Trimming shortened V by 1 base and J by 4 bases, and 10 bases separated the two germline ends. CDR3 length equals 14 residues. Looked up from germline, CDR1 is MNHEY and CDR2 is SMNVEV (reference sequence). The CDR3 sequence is CASSLYPPGTEAFF. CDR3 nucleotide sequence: TGTGCCAGCAGTTTATATCCCCCCGGCACTGAAGCTTTCTTT.

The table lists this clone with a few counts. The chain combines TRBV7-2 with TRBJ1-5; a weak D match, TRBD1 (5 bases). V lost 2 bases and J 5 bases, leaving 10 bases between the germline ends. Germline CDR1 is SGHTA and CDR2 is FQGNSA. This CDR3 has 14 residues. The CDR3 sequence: CASSLRGVDQPQHF. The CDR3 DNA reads TGTGCCAGCAGCTTACGGGGGGTCGATCAGCCCCAGCATTTT.

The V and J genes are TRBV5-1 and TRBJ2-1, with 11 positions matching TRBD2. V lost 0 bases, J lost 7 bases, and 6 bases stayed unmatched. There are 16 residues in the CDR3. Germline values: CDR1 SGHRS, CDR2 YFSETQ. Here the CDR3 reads CASSLAPGTSGNEQFF. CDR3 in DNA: TGCGCCAGCAGCTTGGCGCCCGGGACTAGCGGTAATGAGCAGTTCTTC.

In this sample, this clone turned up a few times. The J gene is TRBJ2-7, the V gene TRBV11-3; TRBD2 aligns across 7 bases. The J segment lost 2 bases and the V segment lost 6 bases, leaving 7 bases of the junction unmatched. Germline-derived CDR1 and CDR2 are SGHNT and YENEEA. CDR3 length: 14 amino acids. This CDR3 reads CASSPRGGPYEQYF. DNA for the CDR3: TGTGCCAGCAGTCCGAGGGGAGGGCCCTACGAGCAGTACTTC.

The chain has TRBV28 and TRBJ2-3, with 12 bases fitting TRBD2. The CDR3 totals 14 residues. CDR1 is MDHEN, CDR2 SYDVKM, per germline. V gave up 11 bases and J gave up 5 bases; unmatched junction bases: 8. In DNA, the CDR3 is TGTGCCCATAAGGGGGGACTAGCGGGAGATACGCAGTATTTT. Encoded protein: CAHKGGLAGDTQYF.

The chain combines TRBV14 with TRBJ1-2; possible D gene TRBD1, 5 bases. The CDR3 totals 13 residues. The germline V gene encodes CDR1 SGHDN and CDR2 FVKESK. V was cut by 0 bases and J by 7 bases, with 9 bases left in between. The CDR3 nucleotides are TGTGCCAGCAGCCAAGATTTGACAGTTGGCTACACCTTC. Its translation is CASSQDLTVGYTF.

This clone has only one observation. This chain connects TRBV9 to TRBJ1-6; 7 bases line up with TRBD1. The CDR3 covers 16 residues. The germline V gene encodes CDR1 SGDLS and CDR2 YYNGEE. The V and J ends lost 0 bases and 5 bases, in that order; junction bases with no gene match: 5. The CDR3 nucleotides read TGTGCCAGCAGCGTAGACGGCAGGGGGAATAATTCACCCCTCCACTTT. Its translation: CASSVDGRGNNSPLHF.

CDR3 amino acids: CASSLLLISGNTIYF. In nucleotides, the CDR3 is TGTGCCAGCAGCTTATTGCTAATCTCTGGAAACACCATATATTTT. The V gene is TRBV5-5, the J gene TRBJ1-3; D gene uncertain. This CDR3 has 15 residues. Germline lookup yields CDR1 SGHKS and CDR2 YYEKEE (reference sequence). Trimming stripped 2 bases from V and 0 bases from J, with 9 bases between.

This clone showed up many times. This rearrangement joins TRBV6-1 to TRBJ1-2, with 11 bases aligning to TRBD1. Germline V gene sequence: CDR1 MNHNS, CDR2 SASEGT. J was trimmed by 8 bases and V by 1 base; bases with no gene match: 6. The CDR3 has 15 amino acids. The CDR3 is CASSEVLDRGQGYTF. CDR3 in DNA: TGTGCCAGCAGTGAAGTGCTGGACAGGGGGCAAGGCTACACCTTC.

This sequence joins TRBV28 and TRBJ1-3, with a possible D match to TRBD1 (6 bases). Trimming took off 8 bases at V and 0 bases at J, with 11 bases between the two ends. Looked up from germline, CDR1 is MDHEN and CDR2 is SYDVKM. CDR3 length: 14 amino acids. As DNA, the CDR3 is TGTGCCAGCCATACAGGGCTCTCTGGAAACACCATATATTTT. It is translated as CASHTGLSGNTIYF.

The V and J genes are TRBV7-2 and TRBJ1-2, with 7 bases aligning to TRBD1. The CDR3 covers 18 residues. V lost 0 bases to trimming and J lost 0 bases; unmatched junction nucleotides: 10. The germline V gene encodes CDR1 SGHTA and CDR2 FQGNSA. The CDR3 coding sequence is TGTGCCAGCAGCTTAGCGAGTACAGGGGCCTATACTAACTATGGCTACACCTTC. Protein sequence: CASSLASTGAYTNYGYTF.

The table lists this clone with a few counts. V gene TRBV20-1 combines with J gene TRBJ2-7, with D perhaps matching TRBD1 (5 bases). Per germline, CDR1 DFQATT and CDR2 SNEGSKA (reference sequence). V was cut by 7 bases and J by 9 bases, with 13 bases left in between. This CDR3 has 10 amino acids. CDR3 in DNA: TGCAGTGTTTCTACAGGTCGGCAGTACTTC. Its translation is CSVSTGRQYF.

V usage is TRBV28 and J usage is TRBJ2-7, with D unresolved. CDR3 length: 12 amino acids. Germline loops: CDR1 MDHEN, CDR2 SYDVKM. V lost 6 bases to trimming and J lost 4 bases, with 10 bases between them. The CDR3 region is CASRSPLYEQYF. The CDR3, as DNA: TGTGCCAGCAGATCTCCCCTTTACGAGCAGTACTTC. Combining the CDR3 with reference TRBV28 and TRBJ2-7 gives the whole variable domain DVKVTQSSRYLVKRTGEKVFLECVQDMDHENMFWYRQDPGLGLRLIYFSYDVKMKEKGDIPEGYSVSREKKERFSLILESASTNQTSMYLCASRSPLYEQYFGPGTRLTVT.